The entry below describes one TCR beta chain. The data stem from a study of cytomegalovirus exposure and HLA in healthy donors. Use of 60 Vbeta and 13 Jbeta primers characterized the PCR. Here immunoSEQ multiplex PCR was the method, and the copy in TCRdb shows in-frame clones only, minus some. The sample lists some 170,000 clones, roughly 9.5% occurring once. V gave up 2 bases and J gave up 4 bases; unmatched junction bases: 8. The CDR3 loop spans 15 amino acids. Germline V gives CDR1 PRHDT, CDR2 FYEKMQ (reference sequence). This clonotype originated in a woman aged 25 to 39 in good health and CMV-seropositive. Source material: PBMCs. The chain uses TRBV13 and TRBJ2-7; 7 bases are a match to TRBD1. For the CDR3, the DNA is TGTGCCAGCAGCTTAAAAGGACAGGTCCTATACGAGCAGTACTTC. It specifies CASSLKGQVLYEQYF. Supplemented by reference TRBV13 and TRBJ2-7, the full variable domain reads AAGVIQSPRHLIKEKRETATLKCYPIPRHDTVYWYQQGPGQDPQFLISFYEKMQSDKGSIPDRFSAQQFSDYHSELNMSSLELGDSALYFCASSLKGQVLYEQYFGPGTRLTVT.